This T cell receptor (beta chain) was observed in a study of OX40 agonist ivuxolimab in advanced cancers. Findings and caveats of the study: In the 0.1 to 3.0 mg/kg range, CD4+ and CD8+ blood T cells had expanded clonally by week 6. CD8+ T cells (on average) carried more expanded clones than CD4+ T cells.

A single count supports this clone. Antigen: not known. V was cut by 0 bases and J by 1 base, with 10 bases left in between. Germline V CDR1 and CDR2: SQVTM, ANQGSEA. CDR3 length: 15 amino acids. The repertoire was sequenced with immunoSEQ multiplex PCR; TCRdb's copy has only in-frame clones and lacks some. The table lists about 90,000 clones, approximately 85% of them singletons. This specimen consisted of CD4+ or CD8+ T cells sorted from blood, obtained in a trial of the OX40 agonist ivuxolimab. The chain employs TRBV29-1 and TRBJ2-1, with D tentatively TRBD2 (5 bases). The sequence was obtained from an adult with an advanced solid tumor such as melanoma, head and neck, liver or kidney cancer. The CDR3 nucleotides are TGCAGCGTTGAAGATGTGGAGCGGTCCTACAATGAGCAGTTCTTC. Protein product: CSVEDVERSYNEQFF.